This T cell receptor (beta chain) was captured by sequencing in a study of cytotoxic CD8 clonotypes in ibrutinib-treated CLL. Whole-study context: The study included 11 relapsed/refractory and 15 treatment-naive patients; under 18 had IGHV unmutated disease. Some 25 partial and 2 complete responses; at median approximately 68 months, roughly 15 remitted, roughly 12 progressed. Samples showed on average approximately 270,000 productive templates and 90,000 or so productive rearrangements. Overall study findings and caveats: Sampling schedules were unmatched across sustained-remission and progressing patients.

This clone was recorded once. Its specificity is unknown. The assay was immunoSEQ multiplex PCR, and TCRdb's table has in-frame clones only and misses some. The data show around 70,000 clones, more than 70% seen once. CDR1 and CDR2 from the germline V gene are MNHEY and SMNVEV (reference sequence). The CDR3 totals 19 residues. J was trimmed by 0 bases and V by 3 bases; bases with no gene match: 9. The chain carries TRBV27 and TRBJ2-3; 13 bases map to TRBD2. The sample consisted of PBMCs, taken at disease progression, from a patient treated with ibrutinib. The sequence was obtained from a human donor with chronic lymphocytic leukemia. CDR3 nucleotide sequence: TGTGCCAGCAGTTTGCACCCAGGACTAGCGGGAGAGAGCACAGATACGCAGTATTTT. This encodes CASSLHPGLAGESTDTQYF.